These T cell receptor beta chains were read from a single sample in a study of T-cell memory formation after mild COVID-19. MiXCR was run by TCRdb on the 5' RACE reads, yielding one entry per CDR3 protein. The data show around 320,000 distinct CDR3 sequences, 25% to 30% seen once. The sequencing sample was made of PBMCs or a T cell subset sorted from them (not recorded which). The source of these receptors is an adult woman who had mild COVID-19 (a few samples of this study predate the infection). Cell type and time point are not known. The CDR3 runs from the conserved cysteine through the conserved F or W. A D gene is named only where the DNA matches it firmly. Rows may omit the clone size; those that give it use once, few, many or a size class.

clone size: few; CDR3 length: 14; D gene: -; J gene: TRBJ1-6; V gene: TRBV12-3/TRBV12-4; CDR3 protein: CASSRPGAYSPLHF; CDR3 DNA: TGTGCCAGCAGCAGACCAGGCGCTTATTCACCCCTCCACTTT
clone size: -; CDR3 length: 14; D gene: -; J gene: TRBJ2-1; V gene: TRBV19; CDR3 protein: CASSHGAGLRDLFF; CDR3 DNA: TGTGCCAGTAGTCATGGGGCGGGGTTGCGAGATCTGTTCTTC
clone size: -; CDR3 length: 12; D gene: -; J gene: TRBJ1-5; V gene: TRBV24-1; CDR3 protein: CATSDRNQPQHF; CDR3 DNA: TGTGCCACCAGTGATCGAAATCAGCCCCAGCATTTT
clone size: few; CDR3 length: 13; D gene: -; J gene: TRBJ2-7; V gene: TRBV6-1; CDR3 protein: CASSEAWGGEQYF; CDR3 DNA: TGTGCCAGCAGTGAAGCCTGGGGAGGCGAGCAGTACTTC
clone size: -; CDR3 length: 14; D gene: TRBD1; J gene: TRBJ1-4; V gene: TRBV10-3; CDR3 protein: CAIGQAATNEKLFF; CDR3 DNA: TGTGCCATCGGACAGGCTGCAACTAATGAAAAACTGTTTTTT
clone size: -; CDR3 length: 16; D gene: TRBD2; J gene: TRBJ2-2; V gene: TRBV7-9; CDR3 protein: CASSSAGTSSTGELFF; CDR3 DNA: TGTGCCAGCAGCTCAGCCGGGACTAGCTCCACCGGGGAGCTGTTTTTT
clone size: -; CDR3 length: 15; D gene: TRBD2; J gene: TRBJ2-1; V gene: TRBV7-4; CDR3 protein: CASSSGLAWRNEQFF; CDR3 DNA: TGTGCCAGCAGCTCCGGACTAGCTTGGAGAAATGAGCAGTTCTTC
clone size: few; CDR3 length: 10; D gene: -; J gene: TRBJ1-1; V gene: TRBV20-1; CDR3 protein: CSARRAEAFF; CDR3 DNA: TGCAGTGCTCGTAGGGCTGAAGCTTTCTTT
clone size: few; CDR3 length: 13; D gene: TRBD1; J gene: TRBJ1-2; V gene: TRBV5-1; CDR3 protein: CASSFTGTGGYTF; CDR3 DNA: TGCGCCAGCAGCTTTACAGGGACAGGCGGCTACACCTTC
clone size: -; CDR3 length: 17; D gene: TRBD2; J gene: TRBJ2-3; V gene: TRBV4-1; CDR3 protein: CASSQSLAGGGTDTQYF; CDR3 DNA: TGCGCCAGCAGCCAGTCACTAGCGGGGGGCGGCACAGATACGCAGTATTTT
clone size: -; CDR3 length: 14; D gene: TRBD1; J gene: TRBJ2-3; V gene: TRBV20-1; CDR3 protein: CSARRTGRTDTQYF; CDR3 DNA: TGCAGTGCCCGCCGGACAGGACGCACAGATACGCAGTATTTT
clone size: -; CDR3 length: 16; D gene: -; J gene: TRBJ2-6; V gene: TRBV4-3; CDR3 protein: CASSQDRTQGANVLTF; CDR3 DNA: TGCGCCAGCAGCCAAGACCGCACTCAGGGGGCCAACGTCCTGACTTTC
clone size: -; CDR3 length: 22; D gene: TRBD1; J gene: TRBJ2-7; V gene: TRBV7-8; CDR3 protein: CASSLLADRGLRFQREPYEQYF; CDR3 DNA: TGTGCCAGCAGCTTACTGGCGGACAGGGGTCTCCGGTTCCAGCGGGAACCCTACGAGCAGTACTTC
clone size: few; CDR3 length: 16; D gene: TRBD2; J gene: TRBJ2-1; V gene: TRBV7-2; CDR3 protein: CASSQWTSGIVNEQFF; CDR3 DNA: TGTGCCAGCAGCCAATGGACTAGCGGGATTGTCAATGAGCAGTTCTTC
clone size: few; CDR3 length: 14; D gene: -; J gene: TRBJ2-7; V gene: TRBV13; CDR3 protein: CASSSGGGWDEQYF; CDR3 DNA: TGTGCCAGCAGCTCCGGAGGGGGTTGGGACGAGCAGTACTTC
clone size: -; CDR3 length: 14; D gene: -; J gene: TRBJ2-1; V gene: TRBV24-1; CDR3 protein: CATSAAGLREEQFF; CDR3 DNA: TGTGCCACCAGTGCGGCTGGACTGCGGGAAGAGCAGTTCTTC
clone size: -; CDR3 length: 14; D gene: TRBD1; J gene: TRBJ2-7; V gene: TRBV7-9; CDR3 protein: CASSSPGTGVKEYF; CDR3 DNA: TGTGCCAGCAGCTCGCCCGGGACAGGGGTGAAGGAGTACTTC
clone size: -; CDR3 length: 16; D gene: -; J gene: TRBJ2-1; V gene: TRBV7-3; CDR3 protein: CASSLRSGEPYNEQFF; CDR3 DNA: TGTGCCAGCAGCTTAAGGTCGGGGGAGCCCTACAATGAGCAGTTCTTC
clone size: few; CDR3 length: 12; D gene: -; J gene: TRBJ1-2; V gene: TRBV30; CDR3 protein: CAWTGEHYGYTF; CDR3 DNA: TGTGCCTGGACAGGGGAGCACTATGGCTACACCTTC
clone size: -; CDR3 length: 13; D gene: -; J gene: TRBJ2-7; V gene: TRBV15; CDR3 protein: CATSRDRTYEQYF; CDR3 DNA: TGTGCCACCAGCAGGGACCGCACCTACGAGCAGTACTTC
clone size: few; CDR3 length: 17; D gene: -; J gene: TRBJ2-2; V gene: TRBV4-3; CDR3 protein: CASSQDPTPTDTGELFF; CDR3 DNA: TGCGCCAGCAGCCAAGATCCGACACCGACCGACACCGGGGAGCTGTTTTTT
clone size: -; CDR3 length: 15; D gene: -; J gene: TRBJ2-5; V gene: TRBV5-1; CDR3 protein: CASSEGPQIQETQYF; CDR3 DNA: TGCGCCAGCAGCGAGGGACCGCAGATCCAAGAGACCCAGTACTTC
clone size: -; CDR3 length: 15; D gene: -; J gene: TRBJ1-2; V gene: TRBV9; CDR3 protein: CASSARGGSNYGYTF; CDR3 DNA: TGTGCCAGCAGCGCCCGTGGGGGCAGTAACTATGGCTACACCTTC
clone size: -; CDR3 length: 17; D gene: -; J gene: TRBJ2-3; V gene: TRBV4-1; CDR3 protein: CASSQYQAFPSTDTQYF; CDR3 DNA: TGCGCCAGCAGCCAATATCAGGCCTTTCCTAGCACAGATACGCAGTATTTT
clone size: -; CDR3 length: 14; D gene: -; J gene: TRBJ2-1; V gene: TRBV5-1; CDR3 protein: CASSSTVVVDEQFF; CDR3 DNA: TGCGCCAGCAGCTCGACTGTAGTTGTCGATGAGCAGTTCTTC
clone size: -; CDR3 length: 16; D gene: -; J gene: TRBJ2-1; V gene: TRBV11-2; CDR3 protein: CASSLVSGRGYNEQFF; CDR3 DNA: TGTGCCAGCAGCTTAGTCTCGGGCAGGGGTTACAATGAGCAGTTCTTC
clone size: few; CDR3 length: 14; D gene: -; J gene: TRBJ1-5; V gene: TRBV6-2/TRBV6-3; CDR3 protein: CATSAVLGDQPQHF; CDR3 DNA: TGTGCCACCTCAGCCGTCCTTGGTGATCAGCCCCAGCATTTT
clone size: -; CDR3 length: 16; D gene: TRBD2; J gene: TRBJ2-5; V gene: TRBV5-1; CDR3 protein: CASSFTGLAAQETQYF; CDR3 DNA: TGCGCCAGCAGCTTTACAGGACTAGCGGCACAAGAGACCCAGTACTTC
clone size: few; CDR3 length: 14; D gene: -; J gene: TRBJ2-5; V gene: TRBV27; CDR3 protein: CASSGLQGRETQYF; CDR3 DNA: TGTGCCAGCAGTGGCTTACAGGGCCGGGAGACCCAGTACTTC
clone size: -; CDR3 length: 13; D gene: -; J gene: TRBJ2-1; V gene: TRBV30; CDR3 protein: CAWSWRGGNEQFF; CDR3 DNA: TGTGCCTGGAGTTGGCGGGGCGGCAATGAGCAGTTCTTC
clone size: few; CDR3 length: 16; D gene: TRBD2; J gene: TRBJ2-7; V gene: TRBV4-2; CDR3 protein: CASSQDGTGLDYEQYF; CDR3 DNA: TGTGCCAGCAGCCAAGATGGAACGGGACTAGACTACGAGCAGTACTTC
clone size: few; CDR3 length: 15; D gene: -; J gene: TRBJ2-2; V gene: TRBV5-1; CDR3 protein: CASSLGPANTGELFF; CDR3 DNA: TGCGCCAGCAGCTTGGGACCGGCAAACACCGGGGAGCTGTTTTTT
clone size: few; CDR3 length: 15; D gene: TRBD1; J gene: TRBJ1-1; V gene: TRBV24-1; CDR3 protein: CATSDSRTGFSEAFF; CDR3 DNA: TGTGCCACCAGTGATAGCAGGACAGGGTTTTCTGAAGCTTTCTTT
clone size: few; CDR3 length: 12; D gene: -; J gene: TRBJ1-5; V gene: TRBV20-1; CDR3 protein: CSAGVGVQPQHF; CDR3 DNA: TGCAGTGCTGGAGTGGGGGTTCAGCCCCAGCATTTT
clone size: -; CDR3 length: 15; D gene: -; J gene: TRBJ2-7; V gene: TRBV5-1; CDR3 protein: CASSQARTTGEEQYF; CDR3 DNA: TGCGCCAGCAGTCAAGCCAGGACAACCGGGGAGGAGCAGTACTTC
clone size: few; CDR3 length: 17; D gene: TRBD1; J gene: TRBJ1-5; V gene: TRBV20-1; CDR3 protein: CSARRAGGEVGNQPQHF; CDR3 DNA: TGCAGTGCTAGGAGGGCAGGGGGAGAAGTTGGCAATCAGCCCCAGCATTTT
clone size: -; CDR3 length: 14; D gene: TRBD2; J gene: TRBJ2-1; V gene: TRBV5-1; CDR3 protein: CASSFAGERNEQFF; CDR3 DNA: TGCGCCAGCAGCTTTGCGGGGGAACGGAATGAGCAGTTCTTC
clone size: once; CDR3 length: 14; D gene: TRBD1; J gene: TRBJ2-1; V gene: TRBV20-1; CDR3 protein: CSATTLDRADEQFF; CDR3 DNA: TGCAGTGCTACCACTTTAGACAGGGCCGATGAGCAGTTCTTC
clone size: -; CDR3 length: 15; D gene: -; J gene: TRBJ2-5; V gene: TRBV2; CDR3 protein: CASRPRSASQETQYF; CDR3 DNA: TGTGCCAGCAGGCCCAGAAGCGCGAGCCAAGAGACCCAGTACTTC
clone size: few; CDR3 length: 14; D gene: TRBD1; J gene: TRBJ2-7; V gene: TRBV9; CDR3 protein: CASSATGQGDEQYF; CDR3 DNA: TGTGCCAGCAGCGCGACAGGACAGGGCGACGAGCAGTACTTC
clone size: -; CDR3 length: 14; D gene: -; J gene: TRBJ2-3; V gene: TRBV24-1; CDR3 protein: CATSDWRGTDTQYF; CDR3 DNA: TGTGCCACCAGTGATTGGAGGGGAACAGATACGCAGTATTTT
clone size: few; CDR3 length: 15; D gene: TRBD2; J gene: TRBJ2-2; V gene: TRBV19; CDR3 protein: CASSPPGGGSGELFF; CDR3 DNA: TGTGCCAGTAGTCCCCCGGGGGGGGGATCCGGGGAGCTGTTTTTT
clone size: -; CDR3 length: 14; D gene: -; J gene: TRBJ2-1; V gene: TRBV20-1; CDR3 protein: CSAQPGTSGNEQFF; CDR3 DNA: TGCAGTGCCCAACCCGGGACATCGGGGAATGAGCAGTTCTTC
clone size: -; CDR3 length: 14; D gene: -; J gene: TRBJ1-1; V gene: TRBV12-3/TRBV12-4; CDR3 protein: CASSWTDLNTEAFF; CDR3 DNA: TGTGCCAGCAGTTGGACGGACCTGAACACTGAAGCTTTCTTT
clone size: -; CDR3 length: 14; D gene: -; J gene: TRBJ2-6; V gene: TRBV6-2/TRBV6-3; CDR3 protein: CASSYVSGANVLTF; CDR3 DNA: TGTGCCAGCAGTTATGTGAGTGGGGCCAACGTCCTGACTTTC
clone size: -; CDR3 length: 17; D gene: TRBD1; J gene: TRBJ2-7; V gene: TRBV7-9; CDR3 protein: CASSLRSGGQGNYEQYF; CDR3 DNA: TGTGCCAGCAGCTTACGCTCAGGGGGACAGGGCAACTACGAGCAGTACTTC
clone size: few; CDR3 length: 17; D gene: TRBD2; J gene: TRBJ2-1; V gene: TRBV12-3/TRBV12-4; CDR3 protein: CASSLGTSGRIYNEQFF; CDR3 DNA: TGTGCCAGCAGTTTGGGGACTAGCGGGAGGATTTACAATGAGCAGTTCTTC
clone size: -; CDR3 length: 14; D gene: TRBD2; J gene: TRBJ2-7; V gene: TRBV7-2; CDR3 protein: CASSSGLAGIEQYF; CDR3 DNA: TGTGCCAGCAGCTCCGGACTAGCGGGGATCGAGCAGTACTTC
clone size: -; CDR3 length: 19; D gene: TRBD2; J gene: TRBJ2-7; V gene: TRBV6-5; CDR3 protein: CASSRRQWVEREKPYEQYF; CDR3 DNA: TGTGCCAGCAGTCGACGGCAATGGGTGGAGCGGGAGAAACCCTACGAGCAGTACTTC
clone size: -; CDR3 length: 15; D gene: TRBD2; J gene: TRBJ2-1; V gene: TRBV2; CDR3 protein: CASRAGTSWTNEQFF; CDR3 DNA: TGTGCCAGCAGGGCTGGGACTAGCTGGACAAATGAGCAGTTCTTC
clone size: -; CDR3 length: 14; D gene: -; J gene: TRBJ1-1; V gene: TRBV6-1; CDR3 protein: CASSEALKNTEAFF; CDR3 DNA: TGTGCCAGCAGTGAAGCGCTCAAGAACACTGAAGCTTTCTTT
clone size: -; CDR3 length: 11; D gene: -; J gene: TRBJ2-3; V gene: TRBV20-1; CDR3 protein: CSAPSGDTQYF; CDR3 DNA: TGCAGTGCTCCCAGTGGGGATACGCAGTATTTT
clone size: few; CDR3 length: 17; D gene: -; J gene: TRBJ2-1; V gene: TRBV9; CDR3 protein: CASSPSRTAGLYNEQFF; CDR3 DNA: TGTGCCAGCAGCCCGTCAAGGACAGCGGGCCTCTACAATGAGCAGTTCTTC